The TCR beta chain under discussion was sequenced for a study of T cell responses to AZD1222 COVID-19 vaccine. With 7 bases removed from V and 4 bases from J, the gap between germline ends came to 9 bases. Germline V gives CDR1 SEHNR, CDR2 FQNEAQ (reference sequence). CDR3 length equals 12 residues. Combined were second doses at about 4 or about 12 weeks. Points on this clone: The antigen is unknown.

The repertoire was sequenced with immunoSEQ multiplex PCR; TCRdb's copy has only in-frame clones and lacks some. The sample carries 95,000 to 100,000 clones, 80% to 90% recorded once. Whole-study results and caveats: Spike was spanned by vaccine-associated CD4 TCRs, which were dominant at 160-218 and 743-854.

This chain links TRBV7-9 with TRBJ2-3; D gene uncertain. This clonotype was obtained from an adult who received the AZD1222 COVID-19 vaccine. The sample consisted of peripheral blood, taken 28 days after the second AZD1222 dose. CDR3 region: CASTPVADTQYF. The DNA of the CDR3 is TGTGCCAGCACTCCAGTTGCAGATACGCAGTATTTT.